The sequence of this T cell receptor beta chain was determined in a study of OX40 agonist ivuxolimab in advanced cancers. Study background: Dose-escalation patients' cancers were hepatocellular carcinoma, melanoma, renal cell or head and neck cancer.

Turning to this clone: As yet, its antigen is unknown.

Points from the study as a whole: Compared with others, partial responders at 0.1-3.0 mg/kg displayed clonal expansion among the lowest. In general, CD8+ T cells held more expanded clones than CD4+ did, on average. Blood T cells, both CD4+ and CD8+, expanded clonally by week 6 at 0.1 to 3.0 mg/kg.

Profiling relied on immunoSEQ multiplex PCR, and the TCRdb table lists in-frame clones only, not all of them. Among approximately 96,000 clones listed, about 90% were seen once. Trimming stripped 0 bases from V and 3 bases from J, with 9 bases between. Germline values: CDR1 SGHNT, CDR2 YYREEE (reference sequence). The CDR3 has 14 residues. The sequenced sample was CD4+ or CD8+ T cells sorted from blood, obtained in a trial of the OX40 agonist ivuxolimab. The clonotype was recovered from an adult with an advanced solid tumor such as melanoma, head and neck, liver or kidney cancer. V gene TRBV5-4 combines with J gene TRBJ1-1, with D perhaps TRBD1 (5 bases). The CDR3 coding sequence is TGTGCCAGCAGCTTGGTGGGACCGTACACTGAAGCTTTCTTT. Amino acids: CASSLVGPYTEAFF.